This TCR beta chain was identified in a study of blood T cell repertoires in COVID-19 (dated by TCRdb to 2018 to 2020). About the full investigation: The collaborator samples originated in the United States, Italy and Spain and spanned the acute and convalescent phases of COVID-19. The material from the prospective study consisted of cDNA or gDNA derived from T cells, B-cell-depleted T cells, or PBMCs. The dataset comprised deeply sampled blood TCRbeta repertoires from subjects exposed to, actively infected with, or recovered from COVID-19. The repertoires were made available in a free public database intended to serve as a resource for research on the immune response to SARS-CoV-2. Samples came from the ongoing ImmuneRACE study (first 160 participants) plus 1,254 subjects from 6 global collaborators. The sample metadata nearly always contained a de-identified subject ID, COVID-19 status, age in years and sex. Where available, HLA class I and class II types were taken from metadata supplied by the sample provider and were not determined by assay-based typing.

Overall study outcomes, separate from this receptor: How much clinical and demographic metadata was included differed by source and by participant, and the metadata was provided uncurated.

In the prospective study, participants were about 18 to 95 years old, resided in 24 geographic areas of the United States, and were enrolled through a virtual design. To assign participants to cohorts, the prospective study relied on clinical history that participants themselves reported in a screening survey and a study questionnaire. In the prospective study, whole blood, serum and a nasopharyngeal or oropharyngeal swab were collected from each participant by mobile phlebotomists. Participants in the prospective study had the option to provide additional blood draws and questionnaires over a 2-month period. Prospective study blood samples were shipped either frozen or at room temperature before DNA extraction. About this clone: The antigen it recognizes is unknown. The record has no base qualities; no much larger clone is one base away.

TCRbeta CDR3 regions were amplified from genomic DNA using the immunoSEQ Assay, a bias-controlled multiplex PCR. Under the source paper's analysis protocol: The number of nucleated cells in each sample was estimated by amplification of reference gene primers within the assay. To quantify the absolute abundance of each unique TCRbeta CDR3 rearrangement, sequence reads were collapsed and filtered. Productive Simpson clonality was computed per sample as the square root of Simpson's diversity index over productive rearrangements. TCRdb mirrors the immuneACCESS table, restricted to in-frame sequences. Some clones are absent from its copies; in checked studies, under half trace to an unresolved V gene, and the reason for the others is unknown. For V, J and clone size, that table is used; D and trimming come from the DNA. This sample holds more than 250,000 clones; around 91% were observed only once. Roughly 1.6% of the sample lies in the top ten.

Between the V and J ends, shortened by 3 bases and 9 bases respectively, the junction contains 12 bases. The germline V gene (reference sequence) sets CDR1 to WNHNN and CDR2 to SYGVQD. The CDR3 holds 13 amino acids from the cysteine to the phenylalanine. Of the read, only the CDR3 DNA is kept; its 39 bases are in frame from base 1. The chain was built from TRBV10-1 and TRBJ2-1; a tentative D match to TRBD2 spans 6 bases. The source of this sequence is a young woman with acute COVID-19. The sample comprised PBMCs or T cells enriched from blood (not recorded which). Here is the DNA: TGCGCCAGCAGTGAAACTAGCATAAGTGAGCAGTTCTTC. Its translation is CASSETSISEQFF.